The rows below give T cell receptor beta chains drawn from one sample of a study of CD4+ T cells in melanoma. The table came from immunoSEQ multiplex PCR; TCRdb's copy has only in-frame clones and leaves some out. The data show roughly 10,000 clones, roughly 65% seen once. Specimen: cells from a culture (not recorded whether cultured in vitro). The receptor set was obtained from a human donor with melanoma. Each CDR3 is given with its conserved first and last residue. D genes are given only for firm matches. A clone size is listed for some rows: how often the clone was seen (once, few, many), or a class if it is expanded.

d_gene,j_gene,v_gene,abundance,CDR3aa,CDR3nt
.,TRBJ1-6,TRBV19,.,CASSSPPGRPNSPLHF,TGTGCCAGTAGTTCCCCCCCGGGACGGCCGAATTCACCCCTCCACTTT
.,TRBJ2-7,TRBV6-1,.,CASSDGTGKYEQYF,TGTGCCAGCAGTGACGGCACAGGGAAATACGAGCAGTACTTC
.,TRBJ1-2,TRBV15,.,CATSRDLGPAGYTF,TGTGCCACCAGCAGAGATCTTGGGCCTGCTGGCTACACCTTC
.,TRBJ1-2,TRBV5-4,.,CASSQAAYGYTF,TGTGCCAGCAGCCAAGCAGCCTATGGCTACACCTTC
.,TRBJ1-3,TRBV6-6,.,CASSPLGNTIYF,TGTGCCAGCAGCCCCCTTGGAAACACCATATATTTT
.,TRBJ1-4,TRBV5-8,.,CASSRHSGDEKLFF,TGTGCCAGCAGTCGACACTCGGGAGATGAAAAACTGTTTTTT
.,TRBJ1-2,TRBV7-6,.,CASSFLANYGYTF,TGTGCCAGCAGCTTTTTGGCTAACTATGGCTACACCTTC
.,TRBJ1-5,TRBV9,.,CASGQDSKNQPQHF,TGTGCCAGCGGTCAGGACAGCAAAAATCAGCCCCAGCATTTT
.,TRBJ2-7,TRBV6-8,.,CASSSGRQYEQYF,TGTGCCAGCAGTTCAGGGCGTCAGTACGAGCAGTACTTC
.,TRBJ2-5,TRBV14,few,CASQRGAQETQYF,TGTGCCAGTCAACGGGGGGCCCAAGAGACCCAGTACTTC
.,TRBJ1-2,TRBV13,.,CASSKRTDLNYGYTF,TGTGCCAGCAGCAAAAGGACAGATTTAAACTATGGCTACACCTTC
.,TRBJ2-7,TRBV21-1,.,CASSYEQYF,TGTGCCAGCTCCTACGAGCAGTACTTC
TRBD2,TRBJ2-5,TRBV11-2,once,CASKPGGGPGLDETQYF,TGTGCCAGCAAACCGGGGGGGGGTCCGGGACTAGACGAGACCCAGTACTTC
TRBD2,TRBJ2-5,TRBV4-2,.,CASSQDLSVAGGQETQYF,TGTGCCAGCAGCCAAGATTTATCGGTAGCGGGGGGTCAAGAGACCCAGTACTTC
TRBD1,TRBJ2-7,TRBV7-3,.,CASGWDRGREQYF,TGTGCCAGCGGGTGGGACAGGGGGCGAGAGCAGTACTTC
.,TRBJ1-2,TRBV19,.,CASSIPGPNPYGYTF,TGTGCCAGTAGTATCCCGGGACCCAACCCCTATGGCTACACCTTC
TRBD2,TRBJ2-3,TRBV19,few,CASSMARTSLITDTQYF,TGTGCCAGTAGTATGGCAAGGACTAGCTTAATCACAGATACGCAGTATTTT
.,TRBJ1-6,TRBV6-5,few,CASSTPSSPLHF,TGTGCCAGCAGTACCCCCAGTTCACCCCTCCACTTT
.,TRBJ2-1,TRBV5-1,.,CASSLVSLSYNEQFF,TGCGCCAGCAGCTTGGTATCCCTCTCCTACAATGAGCAGTTCTTC
.,TRBJ2-1,TRBV6-5,.,CASSLPRGIEFF,TGTGCCAGCAGTCTCCCTAGGGGGATCGAGTTCTTC
.,TRBJ1-2,TRBV27,once,CASSLTLSGGNGYTF,TGTGCCAGCAGTTTAACCCTCAGCGGGGGCAATGGCTACACCTTC
.,TRBJ2-1,TRBV6-6,.,CASSLPGGRNEQFF,TGTGCCAGCAGTTTGCCCGGGGGCCGGAATGAGCAGTTCTTC
.,TRBJ2-5,TRBV19,.,CASSMIATERETQYF,TGTGCCAGTAGTATGATTGCGACAGAACGGGAGACCCAGTACTTC
.,TRBJ2-4,TRBV18,.,CASSPPLKGGIQYF,TGTGCCAGCTCACCACCATTGAAGGGGGGCATTCAGTACTTC
.,TRBJ2-7,TRBV30,.,CAWSVGSMDEQYF,TGTGCCTGGAGTGTGGGTAGCATGGACGAGCAGTACTTC
.,TRBJ1-2,TRBV7-3,.,CASSLSHRADLYGYTF,TGTGCCAGCAGCTTAAGTCATCGGGCGGACCTCTATGGCTACACCTTC
.,TRBJ1-2,TRBV19,.,CASSIPRVQGNYGYTF,TGTGCCAGTAGTATCCCCCGCGTGCAGGGGAACTATGGCTACACCTTC
.,TRBJ2-3,TRBV18,few,CASSPQPRSTDTQYF,TGTGCCAGCTCACCTCAGCCAAGAAGCACAGATACGCAGTATTTT
.,TRBJ2-1,TRBV10-1,.,CASGQEQFF,TGCGCCAGCGGGCAGGAGCAGTTCTTC
TRBD1,TRBJ1-4,TRBV7-8,.,CASSPYRGQWSEKLFF,TGTGCCAGCAGCCCTTACAGGGGCCAGTGGAGTGAAAAACTGTTTTTT
TRBD1,TRBJ1-1,TRBV5-4,few,CASHRGPTEAFF,TGTGCCAGCCACAGGGGGCCCACTGAAGCTTTCTTT
.,TRBJ1-1,TRBV15,.,CATSRGHFNTEAFF,TGTGCCACCAGCAGGGGACACTTCAACACTGAAGCTTTCTTT
.,TRBJ2-1,TRBV30,.,CAWSFTRRVF,TGTGCCTGGAGTTTTACTAGAAGGGTCTTC
TRBD1,TRBJ1-6,TRBV7-9,few,CASSLAAGGHSPLHF,TGTGCCAGCAGCTTAGCGGCAGGGGGACATTCACCCCTCCACTTT
TRBD2,TRBJ2-3,TRBV9,.,CASSVREGSMGDTQYF,TGTGCCAGCAGCGTAAGGGAGGGTTCTATGGGGGATACGCAGTATTTT
TRBD2,TRBJ2-5,TRBV4-2,.,CASSQVSTRTSGRAETQYF,TGTGCCAGCAGCCAAGTTTCGACCCGGACTAGCGGGCGAGCGGAGACCCAGTACTTC
.,TRBJ1-2,TRBV6-6,once,CASSYQYTQNGYTF,TGTGCCAGCAGTTACCAATACACACAGAATGGCTACACCTTC
.,TRBJ2-3,TRBV6-1,.,CASSDRRRGENFADTQYF,TGTGCCAGCAGTGACCGGCGGAGAGGGGAGAATTTCGCAGATACGCAGTATTTT
.,TRBJ2-6,TRBV11-2,.,CASSEGVSGANVLTF,TGTGCCAGCAGCGAAGGAGTCTCTGGGGCCAACGTCCTGACTTTC
.,TRBJ2-3,TRBV4-1,.,CASSQVELGTDTQYF,TGCGCCAGCAGCCAAGTGGAACTGGGCACAGATACGCAGTATTTT
TRBD1,TRBJ2-3,TRBV5-6,few,CASSLVWQGARSSTDTQYF,TGTGCCAGCAGCTTGGTTTGGCAGGGGGCCCGATCTAGCACAGATACGCAGTATTTT
.,TRBJ1-1,TRBV11-2,.,CASSSLSGGSTEAFF,TGTGCCAGCAGCTCCCTAAGCGGGGGAAGCACTGAAGCTTTCTTT
TRBD1,TRBJ2-3,TRBV6-6,.,CASSTGTDTDTQYF,TGTGCCAGCAGTACCGGGACAGACACAGATACGCAGTATTTT
.,TRBJ1-2,TRBV19,.,CASTEGHDRYYGYTF,TGTGCCAGTACGGAGGGGCACGATCGCTACTATGGCTACACCTTC
.,TRBJ1-1,TRBV7-9,.,CASSPAAPNTEAFF,TGTGCCAGCAGCCCAGCGGCTCCGAACACTGAAGCTTTCTTT
.,TRBJ2-2,TRBV10-1,.,CASSLGHTGELFF,TGCGCCAGCAGTCTAGGACATACTGGGGAGCTGTTTTTT
.,TRBJ1-1,TRBV6-5,.,CASIPPLGVAEAFF,TGTGCCAGCATCCCCCCTTTGGGGGTCGCTGAAGCTTTCTTT
TRBD1,TRBJ1-2,TRBV30,.,CAWSVKLPLDRGPGYTF,TGTGCCTGGAGTGTAAAACTCCCCCTGGACAGGGGGCCTGGCTACACCTTC
.,TRBJ1-1,TRBV18,.,CASSPASSAFF,TGTGCCAGCTCACCCGCATCTTCCGCTTTCTTT
.,TRBJ2-7,TRBV5-1,.,CASSLTQGHEQYF,TGCGCCAGCAGCTTGACCCAGGGTCACGAGCAGTACTTC
.,TRBJ1-1,TRBV30,.,CAWSLSDRRGTEAFF,TGTGCCTGGAGTCTCTCTGACCGGCGGGGCACTGAAGCTTTCTTT